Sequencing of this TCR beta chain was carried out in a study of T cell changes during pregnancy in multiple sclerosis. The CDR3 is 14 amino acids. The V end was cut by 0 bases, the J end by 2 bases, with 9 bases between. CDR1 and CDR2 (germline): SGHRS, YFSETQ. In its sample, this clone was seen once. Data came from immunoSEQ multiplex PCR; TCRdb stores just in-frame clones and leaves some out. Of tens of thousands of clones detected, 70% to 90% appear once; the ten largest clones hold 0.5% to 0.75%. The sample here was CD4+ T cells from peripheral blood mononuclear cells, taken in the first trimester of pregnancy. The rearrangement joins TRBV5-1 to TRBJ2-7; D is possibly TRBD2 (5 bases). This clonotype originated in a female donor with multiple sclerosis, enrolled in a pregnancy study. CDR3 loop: CASSLEAVTYEQYF. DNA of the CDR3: TGCGCCAGCAGCTTGGAAGCGGTAACCTACGAGCAGTACTTC.